This T cell receptor (beta chain) was identified during a study of blood T cell repertoires in COVID-19. The CDR3 contains 14 residues. Germline V gene sequence: CDR1 SGHTA, CDR2 FQGNSA. After removal of 5 bases from V and 7 bases from J, the junction contained 4 bases not matched to a gene. The method was immunoSEQ multiplex PCR; TCRdb's version includes in-frame clones alone and lacks a portion of them. The repertoire holds under 250,000 clones, with about 82% as singletons. The Seattle site enrolled patients during active infection and followed them longitudinally. The rearrangement joins TRBV7-2 to TRBJ1-3, with 11 bases aligning to TRBD1. This clonotype was sampled from a man over 45 with COVID-19, enrolled during active disease. The sample was peripheral blood. As DNA, the CDR3 is TGTGCCAGCAGCAAGGGACAGGGGGAGAACACCATATATTTT. Its translation: CASSKGQGENTIYF. Drawing the rest from reference TRBV7-2 and TRBJ1-3, the complete variable domain is GAGVSQSPSNKVTEKGKDVELRCDPISGHTALYWYRQSLGQGLEFLIYFQGNSAPDKSGLPSDRFSAERTGGSVSTLTIQRTQQEDSAVYLCASSKGQGENTIYFGEGSWLTVV.